The 21 T cell receptor beta chains given below trace back to one sample, sequenced in a study of radiation and T cells in renal cell carcinoma (dated by TCRdb to 2020 to 2022). Libraries were made using the immunoSEQ multiplex PCR assay. In its TCRdb copy, this immuneACCESS table keeps in-frame sequences only and misses some clones. Where compared with another copy, unresolved V genes explain less than half of these, and the others have no known cause. Here the sample has some 120,000 clones; 81% occur a single time. 5.8% of the sample goes to the ten largest clones. The sample's time point label, decoded: blood 2 weeks post-SBRT. The treatment or condition label here, explained by the study, means: 15 Gy SBRT to primary tumor, nephrectomy 4 weeks later. The starting material was blood, obtained from a patient whose treatment included radiotherapy and nephrectomy. The receptors here all came from a man aged 45-65 years with renal cell carcinoma.

The chain links TRBV6-1 to TRBJ1-1; the D gene is possibly TRBD1 (5 bases). Germline CDR1 reads MNHNS; CDR2 reads SASEGT. The CDR3 contains 13 residues. V was cut by 5 bases and J by 3 bases, with 10 bases left in between. CDR3 sequence (DNA): TGTGCCAGCAGTAAGGGGAGGGACACTGAAGCTTTCTTT. Protein product: CASSKGRDTEAFF.

The chain carries TRBV5-1 and TRBJ2-1; 7 bases are a match to TRBD2. The J segment lost 3 bases and the V segment lost 4 bases, leaving 10 bases of the junction unmatched. The length of the CDR3 is 16 residues. CDR1 SGHRS and CDR2 YFSETQ come from the germline V gene. CDR3 DNA sequence: TGCGCCAGCAGCGCCGGAGCGGGATCAATCTACAATGAGCAGTTCTTC. Its protein product is CASSAGAGSIYNEQFF.

In its sample, this clone was seen once. This chain joins TRBV7-8 and TRBJ2-1; D is unresolved. The germline gives CDR1 SGHVS, CDR2 FQNEAQ. The CDR3 contains 14 residues. Trimming took off 1 base at V and 2 bases at J, with 6 bases between the two ends. The CDR3 bases are TGTGCCAGCAGCTTAGAGAGTGCCTACAATGAGCAGTTCTTC. Amino acid sequence: CASSLESAYNEQFF.

The chain employs TRBV4-2 and TRBJ2-7; D is ambiguous. Trimming shortened V by 4 bases and J by 0 bases, and 7 bases separated the two germline ends. CDR1 LGHNA and CDR2 YNFKEQ come from the germline V gene. The CDR3 has 13 amino acids. CDR3 coding DNA: TGTGCCAGCAGCCTAGACGGCTCCTACGAGCAGTACTTC. Translating gives CASSLDGSYEQYF.

This chain connects TRBV28 to TRBJ1-5, with TRBD1 matching 9 bases. Germline V lookup: CDR1 MDHEN, CDR2 SYDVKM. V shed 6 bases and J 11 bases; nucleotides not matched to a gene: 11. There are 14 residues in the CDR3. The CDR3: CASSPRTGVRSQHF. The CDR3 DNA follows: TGTGCCAGCAGCCCCCGGACAGGGGTGCGGTCCCAGCATTTT.

This clone was seen just once. CDR3 residues: CASSLGGVMNTEAFF. The CDR3 DNA reads as TGTGCCAGCAGCTTAGGAGGGGTAATGAACACTGAAGCTTTCTTT. This chain uses TRBV11-2 with TRBJ1-1; tentatively, D is TRBD1 (5 bases). The V end was cut by 1 base, the J end by 0 bases, with 9 bases between. There are 15 residues in the CDR3. CDR1 is SGHAT and CDR2 is FQNNGV in the germline V gene.

The V call is TRBV7-8, the J call TRBJ2-3; 13 positions agree with TRBD2. The germline gives CDR1 SGHVS, CDR2 FQNEAQ. After removal of 1 base from V and 7 bases from J, the junction contained 2 bases not matched to a gene. The CDR3 is 15 residues long. CDR3 nucleotide sequence: TGTGCCAGCAGCTTAGGGACTAGCGGGAGTTATACGCAGTATTTT. This sequence encodes CASSLGTSGSYTQYF.

This clone was seen more than once but under ten times. V usage is TRBV7-2 and J usage is TRBJ1-4; D call uncertain. CDR1 and CDR2 (germline): SGHTA, FQGNSA. The CDR3 consists of 13 residues. Deletions cut 0 bases from V and 10 bases from J, with 9 bases between. CDR3: CASSLALPGKLFF. The CDR3 DNA sequence: TGTGCCAGCAGCTTAGCGCTTCCGGGAAAACTGTTTTTT.

The V gene is TRBV2, the J gene TRBJ2-3; the match to TRBD2 covers 8 bases. This CDR3 spans 23 amino acids. The junction had 27 bases not matched to a gene; V was cut back by 2 bases and J by 2 bases. Germline CDR1 SNHLY, CDR2 FYNNEI. The CDR3 DNA sequence: TGTGCCAGCAGTGAAACGGAGCAGATCCCCGGGACTAGGATATTTCTTGACACAGATACGCAGTATTTT. It codes for CASSETEQIPGTRIFLDTDTQYF.

This clone appeared a single time. The rearrangement links TRBV2 to TRBJ1-6, with 7 bases that match TRBD1. The CDR3 runs 15 residues. The trim removed 5 bases at V and 9 bases at J, leaving 10 bases unmatched. Germline CDR1 SNHLY, CDR2 FYNNEI. The CDR3 loop reads CASSSTGPLSSPLHF. CDR3 DNA sequence: TGTGCCAGCAGTTCGACAGGGCCCCTGAGTTCACCCCTCCACTTT.

J is TRBJ2-3 and V is TRBV2; D might be TRBD1 or TRBD2, each matching 5 bases. The V end was cut by 3 bases, the J end by 3 bases, with 13 bases between. Germline loops: CDR1 SNHLY, CDR2 FYNNEI. CDR3 length: 15 residues. For the CDR3, the DNA is TGTGCCAGCAGTGAGAGGCAGGGCGGGACAGATACGCAGTATTTT. Translating gives CASSERQGGTDTQYF.

V is TRBV19 and J is TRBJ2-1; either TRBD1 or TRBD2 may supply D (5 bases each). The germline gives CDR1 LNHDA, CDR2 SQIVND (reference sequence). Trimming pared 6 bases from V and 0 bases from J, leaving 12 bases between. The CDR3 consists of 15 residues. The CDR3 spells CASSPGTLSYNEQFF. DNA of the CDR3: TGTGCCAGTAGCCCCGGGACCCTCTCCTACAATGAGCAGTTCTTC.

This sequence joins TRBV5-6 and TRBJ2-1, with D perhaps matching TRBD2 (6 bases). CDR1 SGHDT and CDR2 YYEEEE come from the germline V gene. V lost 0 bases and J 7 bases, leaving 11 bases between the germline ends. The CDR3 consists of 14 residues. CDR3 amino acids: CASSLVAGMNEQFF. The CDR3 DNA reads TGTGCCAGCAGCTTGGTGGCGGGGATGAATGAGCAGTTCTTC.

The CDR3 DNA is TGTGCCAGCACCCAACTAGCGGGAAACAATGAGCAGTTCTTC. Its translation is CASTQLAGNNEQFF. V and J are TRBV27 and TRBJ2-1; the match to TRBD2 covers 10 bases. Germline CDR1 MNHEY, CDR2 SMNVEV (reference sequence). Germline trimming cut 7 bases from V and 5 bases from J; bases unmatched to any gene: 5. This CDR3 is 14 amino acids long.

The chain is built from TRBV30 and TRBJ1-3; no reliable D call. The V and J ends lost 5 bases and 0 bases respectively, with 11 bases between them. This CDR3 comprises 14 residues. Germline V CDR1 and CDR2: GTSNPN, SVGIG (reference sequence). The CDR3 DNA reads TGTGCCTGGGCACCATACTCCTCTGGAAACACCATATATTTT. Its translation is CAWAPYSSGNTIYF.

CDR3: CASSQDRGPYNEQFF. DNA for the CDR3: TGTGCCAGCAGCCAAGACAGAGGGCCCTACAATGAGCAGTTCTTC. The chain uses TRBV7-3 and TRBJ2-1, with D perhaps given as TRBD1 or TRBD2 (5 bases each). Germline assignment: CDR1 SGHTA and CDR2 FQGTGA. This CDR3 has 15 residues. V lost 5 bases, J lost 2 bases, and 13 bases lay in between. The full variable domain, with the rest looked up from reference TRBV7-3 and TRBJ2-1, is GAGVSQTPSNKVTEKGKYVELRCDPISGHTALYWYRQSLGQGPEFLIYFQGTGAADDSGLPNDRFFAVRPEGSVSTLKIQRTERGDSAVYLCASSQDRGPYNEQFFGPGTRLTVL.

The rearrangement joins TRBV19 to TRBJ2-5; no clear D gene. Germline CDR1 is LNHDA and CDR2 is SQIVND (reference sequence). V was pared by 5 bases and J by 4 bases, with 14 bases between. This CDR3 is 14 amino acids long. CDR3 amino acids: CASSQNPLGETQYF. The DNA of the CDR3 is TGTGCCAGTAGTCAAAATCCCTTGGGAGAGACCCAGTACTTC.

The chain recombines TRBV4-2 with TRBJ1-2, with 10 bases identical to TRBD1. This CDR3 region has 15 residues. V trimming: 4 bases; J trimming: 7 bases; junction bases outside the gene matches: 9. Germline assignment: CDR1 LGHNA and CDR2 YNFKEQ. For the CDR3, the DNA is TGTGCCAGCAGCCTTATCGGGACAGGGGTCGGTGGCTACACCTTC. This encodes CASSLIGTGVGGYTF.

The J gene is TRBJ2-3, the V gene TRBV7-6; 10 nucleotides match TRBD2. The CDR3 sequence is 16 residues long. Germline loops: CDR1 SGHVS, CDR2 FNYEAQ. With V trimmed by 5 bases and J by 4 bases, 9 bases remained unmatched. The CDR3: CASSPRTSGGSDTQYF. For the CDR3, the DNA is TGTGCCAGCAGCCCGCGGACTAGCGGAGGCTCAGATACGCAGTATTTT. Filled out from reference TRBV7-6 and TRBJ2-3, the complete variable domain reads GAGVSQSPRYKVTKRGQDVALRCDPISGHVSLYWYRQALGQGPEFLTYFNYEAQQDKSGLPNDRFSAERPEGSISTLTIQRTEQRDSAMYRCASSPRTSGGSDTQYFGPGTRLTVL.

J is TRBJ1-2 and V is TRBV14; TRBD1 is a possible D gene (5 bases). V lost 3 bases to trimming and J lost 5 bases, with 10 bases between them. The CDR3 is made up of 13 amino acids. The V gene's germline CDR1 is SGHDN and CDR2 FVKESK. The CDR3 is CASSQQRGYGYTF. As DNA, the CDR3 is TGTGCCAGCAGCCAGCAAAGGGGATATGGCTACACCTTC.

This clone was counted between two and nine times. The genes are TRBV6-6 and TRBJ1-5; D ambiguous. Germline V lookup: CDR1 MNHNY, CDR2 SVGAGI (reference sequence). The CDR3 loop spans 13 amino acids. The germline V and J ends were trimmed by 2 bases and 4 bases, with 6 bases remaining between them. The CDR3 bases are TGTGCCAGCAGTTACACCGATAATCAGCCCCAGCATTTT. It codes for CASSYTDNQPQHF.